A single sample is the source of the 15 T cell receptor beta chains below, sequenced in a study of tumor and adjacent non-tumor tissue in lung cancer. Three rounds of nested PCR, following a modified ARM-PCR protocol, produced the TCRbeta library. TCRdb redid the calling of the multiplex PCR reads with MiXCR, one entry per CDR3 protein. The data hold some 120,000 distinct CDR3 sequences, with around three fifths observed a single time. This sample's RNA came from whole unsorted tissue. The specimen was lung tumor tissue. The receptor source for this set is a man aged 25 to 40 with non-small cell lung cancer.

As regards this clonotype: It may be a read error: a sequence one base away is much more abundant. The genes are TRBV29-1 and TRBJ1-3; D is uncertain. V lost 3 bases, J lost 2 bases, and 8 bases lay in between. The CDR3 is 13 amino acids. CDR1 and CDR2 from the germline V gene are SQVTM and ANQGSEA. As DNA, the CDR3 is TGCAGCGTTGAGACGGATACTGGAAACACCATATATTTT. It is translated as CSVETDTGNTIYF.

Comment on this clonotype: A junction end diverges from the germline sequence, so it may reflect a read error. The rearrangement joins TRBV11-1 to TRBJ2-3; D ambiguous. CDR3 size: 12 residues. Germline CDR1 SGHAT, CDR2 FQDESV (reference sequence). The CDR3 DNA is TGTACCAGCAGCTTGGCGTCAGATACGCAGTATTTT. This sequence encodes CTSSLASDTQYF.

As to this clonotype: This CDR3 fails to terminate in the conserved phenylalanine or tryptophan, so it likely reflects a read error. The chain is built from TRBV11-2 and TRBJ1-5; D unresolved. V shed 2 bases and J shed 3 bases, with 8 bases lying between them. Germline V gene lookup returns CDR1 SGHAT and CDR2 FQNNGV. The CDR3 extends over 14 amino acids. Written as DNA, the CDR3 is TGTGCCAGCAGCTTATCTGATGACAATCAGCCCCAGCATATT. Protein: CASSLSDDNQPQHI.

The sample holds many counts of this clonotype. The chain uses TRBV6-6 and TRBJ1-5; D might be TRBD1 (6 bases). This CDR3 comprises 13 residues. Looked up from germline, CDR1 is MNHNY and CDR2 is SVGAGI (reference sequence). V dropped 8 bases and J dropped 0 bases, with 8 bases sitting between them. CDR3 in DNA: TGTGCCAGCCGGGACAATAGCAATCAGCCCCAGCATTTT. This encodes CASRDNSNQPQHF.

This clonotype has ten or more counts. This chain uses TRBV4-3 with TRBJ1-2; D unresolved. The CDR3 runs 16 residues. The germline V gene encodes CDR1 LGHNA and CDR2 YSLEER. Deletions cut 4 bases from V and 3 bases from J, with 18 bases between. The CDR3 DNA follows: TGCGCCAGCAGCCCCTCAAGATATTGGACCGACTATGGCTACACCTTC. Protein sequence: CASSPSRYWTDYGYTF.

This clonotype is a singleton in its sample. The rearrangement joins TRBV5-4 to TRBJ2-7, with D tentatively TRBD2 (6 bases). CDR1 and CDR2 (germline): SGHNT, YYREEE (reference sequence). V was cut by 4 bases and J by 8 bases, with 16 bases left in between. CDR3 length equals 13 residues. The CDR3 coding sequence is TGTGCCAGCAGCATTAGACTAGATTACAAGCAGTACTTC. Translating it yields CASSIRLDYKQYF.

To note about this clonotype: A much larger clone differs by one base, so this may be a read error. J is TRBJ1-5 and V is TRBV6-2 or TRBV6-3; D remains ambiguous. The CDR3 covers 16 residues. Germline lookup yields CDR1 MNHEY and CDR2 SVGEGT. The DNA for the CDR3 is TGTGCCATCAGTTACACCGGAAGCGGGCGCAATCAGCCCCAGCATTTT. Its protein product is CAISYTGSGRNQPQHF.

As concerns this clonotype: One end of the junction does not line up with germline, which may come from a read error. J is TRBJ1-1 and V is TRBV11-2; 12 bases are a match to TRBD1. Looked up from germline, CDR1 is SGHAT and CDR2 is FQNNGV. This CDR3 comprises 15 residues. CDR3 loop: CAIRDRGLEYTEAFF. In DNA, the CDR3 is TGTGCCATTAGGGACAGGGGGCTCGAATACACTGAAGCTTTTTTT.

This clonotype occurred many times. This sequence joins TRBV6-2 or TRBV6-3 and TRBJ2-7, with D tentatively TRBD1 (5 bases). The V and J ends lost 6 bases and 6 bases respectively, with 15 bases between them. The CDR3 contains 13 residues. From germline, CDR1 is MNHEY and CDR2 SVGEGT. The CDR3 spells CASSPAGNVEQYF. The CDR3 DNA reads as TGTGCCAGCAGCCCCGCAGGGAACGTCGAGCAGTACTTC.

In this sample, this clonotype turned up many times. This rearrangement joins TRBV5-6 to TRBJ2-2; no clear D. The ends were cut back, 2 bases at V and 0 bases at J, with 5 bases in the middle. Germline-derived CDR1 and CDR2 are SGHDT and YYEEEE. CDR3 size: 14 residues. The CDR3 here is CASSLISNTGELFF. DNA for the CDR3: TGTGCCAGCAGCTTAATATCGAACACCGGGGAGCTGTTTTTT. Full variable domain (rest looked up from reference TRBV5-6 and TRBJ2-2): DAGVTQSPTHLIKTRGQQVTLRCSPKSGHDTVSWYQQALGQGPQFIFQYYEEEERQRGNFPDRFSGHQFPNYSSELNVNALLLGDSALYLCASSLISNTGELFFGEGSRLTVL.

The chain combines TRBV5-6 with TRBJ2-3; 10 bases agree with TRBD2. This CDR3 is built from 15 residues. V was clipped by 6 bases and J by 7 bases; unmatched bases: 11. Germline CDR1 is SGHDT and CDR2 is YYEEEE. The CDR3: CASTLAGDRVYTQYF. The CDR3, as DNA: TGTGCCAGCACGCTAGCGGGAGACAGAGTATATACGCAGTATTTT.

This clonotype was observed a single time. A much larger clone sits a single nucleotide away, making a read error possible. The V gene is TRBV20-1, the J gene TRBJ1-6, with D possibly being TRBD1 (5 bases). The germline gives CDR1 DFQATT, CDR2 SNEGSKA (reference sequence). The CDR3 consists of 13 residues. The CDR3 spells CSASGGWNSPFHF. CDR3 DNA sequence: TGCAGTGCTAGTGGGGGATGGAATTCACCCTTCCACTTT.

With regard to this clonotype: A much larger clone lies a single base off, so this may be a read error. The chain is built from TRBV6-5 and TRBJ1-1; unclear D gene. The CDR3 has 13 residues. Germline assignment: CDR1 MNHEY and CDR2 SVGAGI. V was clipped by 2 bases and J by 5 bases, with 9 bases between them. The CDR3 loop is CASSYAWETEAFF. The CDR3 DNA is TGTGCCAGCAGTTACGCATGGGAAACTGAAGCTTTCTTT.

This clonotype was found a few times. The chain carries TRBV7-3 and TRBJ2-3; D is unclear. The CDR3 contains 14 residues. Trimming cost V 2 bases and J 4 bases, with 10 bases left between them. The V gene's germline CDR1 is SGHTA and CDR2 FQGTGA. CDR3 in amino acids: CASSLGRVPDTQYF. In nucleotides, the CDR3 is TGTGCCAGCAGCTTAGGAAGGGTCCCAGATACGCAGTATTTT. Drawing the rest from reference TRBV7-3 and TRBJ2-3, the complete variable domain is GAGVSQTPSNKVTEKGKYVELRCDPISGHTALYWYRQSLGQGPEFLIYFQGTGAADDSGLPNDRFFAVRPEGSVSTLKIQRTERGDSAVYLCASSLGRVPDTQYFGPGTRLTVL.

The chain recombines TRBV4-1 with TRBJ2-1; 9 positions match TRBD2. This CDR3 is built from 21 residues. Germline CDR1 reads MGHRA; CDR2 reads YSYEKL. V lost 3 bases, J lost 0 bases, and 18 bases stayed unmatched. CDR3 region: CASSQDIQRGVLPSSYNEQFF. In DNA, the CDR3 is TGCGCCAGCAGCCAGGATATCCAGCGGGGGGTTCTACCGAGCTCCTACAATGAGCAGTTCTTC.